The 13 T cell receptor beta chains reported below all come from one sample, sequenced in a study of blood T cell repertoires in COVID-19. The table came from immunoSEQ multiplex PCR; TCRdb's copy has only in-frame clones and leaves some out. The table lists 130,000 or so clones, 84% of them singletons, with about 1.3% in the top ten. The sample was peripheral blood. These receptors were collected from a man in his sixties with acute or convalescent COVID-19.

The V gene is TRBV5-1, the J gene TRBJ1-2; D perhaps matches TRBD1 (5 bases). V gave up 3 bases and J gave up 8 bases, with 17 bases separating them. Per germline, CDR1 SGHRS and CDR2 YFSETQ. This CDR3 contains 14 residues. In nucleotides, the CDR3 is TGCGCCAGCAGCTCGAGTGGGGACTTCTCCGGCTACACCTTC. This encodes CASSSSGDFSGYTF. Looking up the rest from reference TRBV5-1 and TRBJ1-2 gives the full variable domain: KAGVTQTPRYLIKTRGQQVTLSCSPISGHRSVSWYQQTPGQGLQFLFEYFSETQRNKGNFPGRFSGRQFSNSRSEMNVSTLELGDSALYLCASSSSGDFSGYTFGSGTRLTVV.

V is TRBV9 and J is TRBJ2-2, with 8 bases matching TRBD1. This CDR3 comprises 15 residues. Germline V gene data show CDR1 as SGDLS and CDR2 as YYNGEE. The J segment lost 5 bases and the V segment lost 4 bases, leaving 7 bases of the junction unmatched. The CDR3 is CASSKRTGSTGELFF. In nucleotides, the CDR3 is TGTGCCAGCAGCAAGAGGACAGGGAGTACCGGGGAGCTGTTTTTT.

This clone has just a few counts. V and J are TRBV6-5 and TRBJ2-5; TRBD2 might be the D (6 bases). V lost 7 bases and J lost 5, with 17 bases in between. The CDR3 consists of 14 residues. The germline gives CDR1 MNHEY, CDR2 SVGAGI. The CDR3 DNA reads as TGTGCCAGCATGGGGGGAGGCTTTAGGGAGACCCAGTACTTC. This sequence encodes CASMGGGFRETQYF.

This clone has a handful of counts. V is TRBV10-2 and J is TRBJ1-5; 8 positions agree with TRBD1. Germline V lookup: CDR1 WSHSY, CDR2 SAAADI. After removal of 4 bases from V and 6 bases from J, the junction contained 5 bases not matched to a gene. CDR3 size: 14 residues. This CDR3 reads CASSVQGGSQPQHF. CDR3 DNA sequence: TGCGCCAGCAGTGTACAGGGGGGGAGTCAGCCCCAGCATTTT.

This clone occurred a few times. The chain combines TRBV23-1 with TRBJ1-2; TRBD1 matches at 7 bases. TRBV23-1 is labeled an ORF, and its function is uncertain. V was pared by 1 base and J by 2 bases, with 7 bases of the junction left unmatched. CDR3 length: 16 amino acids. The DNA of the CDR3 is TGCGCCAGCAGTCAATTAAACCGGGACAGCAACTATGGCTACACCTTC. Encoded protein: CASSQLNRDSNYGYTF.

The chain combines TRBV19 with TRBJ1-5; TRBD1 aligns across 9 bases. The CDR3 is 15 residues long. Germline V gives CDR1 LNHDA, CDR2 SQIVND (reference sequence). The V and J ends lost 4 bases and 4 bases, in that order; junction bases with no gene match: 5. CDR3: CASSRDRAANQPQHF. The CDR3 nucleotides read TGTGCCAGTAGTAGGGACAGGGCCGCTAATCAGCCCCAGCATTTT. The variable domain in full, with the rest retrieved from reference TRBV19 and TRBJ1-5, is DGGITQSPKYLFRKEGQNVTLSCEQNLNHDAMYWYRQDPGQGLRLIYYSQIVNDFQKGDIAEGYSVSREKKESFPLTVTSAQKNPTAFYLCASSRDRAANQPQHFGDGTRLSIL.

Points on this clone: Possible read error: a much larger clone is one base away. The chain is built from TRBV3-1 (or the pseudogene TRBV3-2) and TRBJ2-7; D is perhaps TRBD1 (7 bases). Trimming shortened V by 2 bases and J by 7 bases, and 12 bases separated the two germline ends. Germline V CDR1 and CDR2: LGHDT, YNNKEL (reference sequence). CDR3 length equals 13 residues. CDR3 amino acids: CASSQTGAGEQYF. In DNA form, the CDR3 reads TGTGCCAGCAGCCAAACAGGGGCGGGGGAGCAGTACTTC.

CDR3: CASRIGTSGSGRTGELFF. The CDR3 coding sequence is TGTGCCAGCAGGATCGGGACTAGCGGGAGCGGGCGGACCGGGGAGCTGTTTTTT. The V gene is TRBV21-1, the J gene TRBJ2-2; the table's D call TRBD2 went unverified against the DNA. TRBV21-1 is tagged as a pseudogene. The CDR3 is 18 amino acids.

The rearrangement links TRBV7-3 to TRBJ2-1; D is perhaps TRBD1 (6 bases). The germline gives CDR1 SGHTA, CDR2 FQGTGA. CDR3 size: 14 residues. Trimming took 5 bases from V and 4 from J, leaving 12 bases between them. The CDR3, as DNA: TGTGCCAGCAGCCCCCCGGGACAATACAATGAGCAGTTCTTC. It encodes CASSPPGQYNEQFF.

This clone was counted a single time. This chain's CDR3 is CASSVDPGSSYEQYF. For the CDR3, the DNA is TGTGCCAGCAGCGTAGATCCAGGCTCGTCTTACGAGCAGTACTTC. The chain has TRBV9 and TRBJ2-7, with unresolved D. Germline lookup yields CDR1 SGDLS and CDR2 YYNGEE. Trimming left V 0 bases short and J 4 bases short, with 14 bases between. The CDR3 sequence is 15 residues long. Full variable domain (outside the CDR3, taken from reference TRBV9 and TRBJ2-7): DSGVTQTPKHLITATGQRVTLRCSPRSGDLSVYWYQQSLDQGLQFLIQYYNGEERAKGNILERFSAQQFPDLHSELNLSSLELGDSALYFCASSVDPGSSYEQYFGPGTRLTVT.

A few counts support this clone. This chain connects TRBV10-2 to TRBJ2-1; 8 nucleotides line up with TRBD1. Trimming at V came to 6 bases and at J to 6 bases, leaving 19 bases not matched to a gene. CDR3 length: 18 residues. Germline values: CDR1 WSHSY, CDR2 SAAADI. The CDR3 spells CASRGGGQGLNRRNEQFF. The CDR3 DNA reads as TGCGCCAGCAGGGGGGGTGGACAGGGTTTAAATCGCCGCAATGAGCAGTTCTTC.

The J gene is TRBJ1-6, the V gene TRBV5-6, with D perhaps matching TRBD1 (5 bases). V was cut by 1 base and J by 0 bases, with 14 bases left in between. Germline V gives CDR1 SGHDT, CDR2 YYEEEE. The CDR3 runs 18 residues. In DNA, the CDR3 is TGTGCCAGCAGCTTGTTGGTGACAGCTAGCTCCTATAATTCACCCCTCCACTTT. This codes for CASSLLVTASSYNSPLHF.

This clone was counted a few times. The J gene is TRBJ2-3, the V gene TRBV2; 7 bases match TRBD2. V lost 3 bases and J lost 1; bases outside the gene matches: 4. This CDR3 region has 15 residues. CDR1 and CDR2 from the germline V gene are SNHLY and FYNNEI. CDR3 residues: CASSDWAGGTDTQYF. The DNA for the CDR3 is TGTGCCAGCAGTGACTGGGCGGGGGGCACAGATACGCAGTATTTT.